This note documents a single TCR beta chain sequence. V lost 4 bases to trimming and J lost 10 bases; unmatched junction nucleotides: 7. The CDR3 has 15 amino acids. CDR1 MNHEY and CDR2 SVGAGI come from the germline V gene. Specified time point: pretreatment peripheral blood. Patients' urothelial carcinoma was locally advanced or metastatic. Pretreatment sampling and on-treatment sampling together yielded between 1 and 8 samples for each patient. Clones were read by immunoSEQ multiplex PCR, and TCRdb kept only the in-frame ones, dropping some. The table lists tens of thousands of clones, 90% of them singletons. The sample is drawn from a study of PD-L1 blockade in urothelial cancer. For the study at large: Bladder-origin urothelial cancer in males covered about 85% of the roughly 29 patients. Median T cell yield per blood sample was 141,255 cells.

This specimen was PBMCs, taken around atezolizumab (anti-PD-L1) treatment. The clonotype comes from a man between 60 and 75 years old with urothelial cancer. This sequence joins TRBV6-5 and TRBJ1-6; the match to TRBD1 covers 10 bases. The CDR3 sequence is CASSWAGQGTSPLHF. CDR3 bases: TGTGCCAGCAGTTGGGCGGGACAGGGGACATCACCCCTCCACTTT.